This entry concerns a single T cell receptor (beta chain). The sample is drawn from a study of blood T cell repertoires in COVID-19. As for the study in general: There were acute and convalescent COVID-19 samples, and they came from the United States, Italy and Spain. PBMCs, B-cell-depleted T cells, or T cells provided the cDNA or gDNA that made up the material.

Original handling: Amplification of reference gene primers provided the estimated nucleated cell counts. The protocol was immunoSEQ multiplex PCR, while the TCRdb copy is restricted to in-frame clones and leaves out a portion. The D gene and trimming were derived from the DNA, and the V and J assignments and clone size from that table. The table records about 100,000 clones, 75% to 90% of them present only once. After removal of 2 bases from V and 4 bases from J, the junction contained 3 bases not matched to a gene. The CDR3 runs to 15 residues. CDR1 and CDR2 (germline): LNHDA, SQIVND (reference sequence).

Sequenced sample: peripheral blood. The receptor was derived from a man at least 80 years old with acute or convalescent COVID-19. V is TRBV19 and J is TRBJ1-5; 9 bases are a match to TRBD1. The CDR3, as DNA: TGTGCCAGTAGTATACGGACAGGGGAAAATCAGCCCCAGCATTTT. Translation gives CASSIRTGENQPQHF.